The 24 T cell receptor beta chains given below trace back to one sample, sequenced in a study of control samples from healthy donors and cancer patients. Only in-frame clones appear in the TCRdb table, and some are missing; sequencing was by immunoSEQ multiplex PCR. The sample has some 130,000 clones; about 90% are singletons. The sample taken for sequencing was blood. The receptors shown here come from a woman between 50 and 59 years old in good health.

This clone has a handful of counts. This chain joins TRBV6-6 and TRBJ1-2, with D perhaps matching TRBD1 (5 bases). Germline V gives CDR1 MNHNY, CDR2 SVGAGI (reference sequence). V was clipped by 7 bases and J by 2 bases, with 14 bases between them. This CDR3 contains 14 residues. CDR3 nucleotides: TGTGCCAGCACCGCACTAGGGGAGAACTATGGCTACACCTTC. Its translation is CASTALGENYGYTF.

The V gene is TRBV5-4, the J gene TRBJ2-1; 9 bases align to TRBD2. The CDR3 contains 15 residues. Germline V gene data show CDR1 as SGHNT and CDR2 as YYREEE (reference sequence). Losses at the gene ends were 0 bases for V and 9 bases for J; bases not matched to a gene: 7. DNA for the CDR3: TGTGCCAGCAGCTTGGAAGGGCGGGGGGGCGCTGAGCAGTTCTTC. As protein: CASSLEGRGGAEQFF.

The chain is built from TRBV19 and TRBJ1-1; TRBD1 agrees at 10 bases. V lost 8 bases to trimming and J lost 4 bases; unmatched junction nucleotides: 4. Germline V gene data show CDR1 as LNHDA and CDR2 as SQIVND (reference sequence). The CDR3 consists of 13 residues. The CDR3 nucleotides are TGTGCCAGTTGGGACAGGGGTGGCACTGAAGCTTTCTTT. This translates into CASWDRGGTEAFF.

The chain has TRBV27 and TRBJ1-2, with D perhaps TRBD1 (5 bases). Germline assignment: CDR1 MNHEY and CDR2 SMNVEV (reference sequence). This CDR3 is 16 amino acids long. V lost 1 base and J lost 8, with 20 bases in between. The CDR3 DNA reads as TGTGCCAGCAGTTTATGGTCCCGACAGCCTGGAGGAGGCTACACCTTC. The encoded protein is CASSLWSRQPGGGYTF.

The chain is built from TRBV27 and TRBJ1-2, with D unresolved. Germline CDR1 and CDR2: MNHEY and SMNVEV (reference sequence). V was shortened by 7 bases and J by 3 bases, with 9 bases between the two germline ends. CDR3 length: 12 residues. This chain's CDR3 is CASKSVDYGYTF. The CDR3 DNA is TGTGCCAGCAAGAGCGTGGACTATGGCTACACCTTC.

The genes are TRBV25-1 and TRBJ1-2, with 9 bases that match TRBD1. Trimming took 2 bases from V and 6 from J; bases not matched to a gene: 4. Looked up from germline, CDR1 is MGHDK and CDR2 is SYGVNS. The CDR3 consists of 14 residues. CDR3 DNA sequence: TGTGCCAGCAGTGAAGCCGGGACAGGGAATGGCTACACCTTC. Translated: CASSEAGTGNGYTF.

This sequence joins TRBV7-8 and TRBJ1-3, with D possibly TRBD1 on 5 matching bases. CDR3 length equals 16 residues. In germline, CDR1 is SGHVS, CDR2 FQNEAQ. V was cut by 4 bases and J by 0 bases, with 13 bases left in between. CDR3 loop: CASSSPRVSSGNTIYF. The DNA for the CDR3 is TGTGCCAGCAGCTCCCCCAGGGTTAGCTCTGGAAACACCATATATTTT.

The CDR3 DNA sequence: TGTGCCAGCACCCCAAGACAGACGAACACCGGGGAGCTGTTTTTT. Translated: CASTPRQTNTGELFF. The rearrangement joins TRBV11-2 to TRBJ2-2, with TRBD1 as a possible D gene (5 bases). Germline V lookup: CDR1 SGHAT, CDR2 FQNNGV. The V gene lost 7 bases and the J gene lost 0 bases, with 12 bases spanning the gap. CDR3 length equals 15 residues.

The V gene is TRBV15, the J gene TRBJ1-2; the D gene is possibly TRBD1 (6 bases). Looked up from germline, CDR1 is LNHNV and CDR2 is YYDKDF (reference sequence). This CDR3 contains 16 residues. The V end lost 3 bases, the J end lost 6 bases, and 20 bases lay between the germline ends. The CDR3 coding sequence is TGTGCCACCAGCAGGGCCCGGGGGGCGGGAAACCATGGCTACACCTTC. Protein product: CATSRARGAGNHGYTF. The full variable domain, with the rest looked up from reference TRBV15 and TRBJ1-2, is DAMVIQNPRYQVTQFGKPVTLSCSQTLNHNVMYWYQQKSSQAPKLLFHYYDKDFNNEADTPDNFQSRRPNTSFCFLDIRSPGLGDTAMYLCATSRARGAGNHGYTFGSGTRLTVV.

The chain links TRBV5-1 to TRBJ2-1, with 11 bases aligning to TRBD2. The CDR3 sequence is 16 residues long. Per the germline V gene, CDR1 is SGHRS and CDR2 is YFSETQ. The V and J ends lost 5 bases and 3 bases, in that order; junction bases with no gene match: 7. The DNA of the CDR3 is TGCGCCAGCAGTACGATAGGACTAGCGGGCTACAATGAGCAGTTCTTC. The encoded protein is CASSTIGLAGYNEQFF.

This clone was detected once. The rearrangement uses TRBV6-1 and TRBJ1-2, with D hard to call. The CDR3 consists of 16 residues. Germline-derived CDR1 and CDR2 are MNHNS and SASEGT. The V gene lost 3 bases and the J gene lost 2 bases, with 16 bases spanning the gap. CDR3 bases: TGTGCCAGCAGTGAGGTGGGCAAACGAATAAACTATGGCTACACCTTC. Translating it yields CASSEVGKRINYGYTF.

The chain recombines TRBV7-9 with TRBJ1-4; no firm D call. Germline V gene sequence: CDR1 SEHNR, CDR2 FQNEAQ (reference sequence). The CDR3 has 14 amino acids. Trimming left V 1 base short and J 4 bases short, with 7 bases between. The CDR3 here is CASSLGSVNEKLFF. The CDR3 DNA reads as TGTGCCAGCAGCTTAGGAAGCGTTAATGAAAAACTGTTTTTT.

The chain has TRBV10-1 and TRBJ2-2; no definite D call. Germline lookup yields CDR1 WNHNN and CDR2 SYGVQD (reference sequence). The CDR3 runs 12 residues. V dropped 8 bases and J dropped 4 bases, with 8 bases sitting between them. In DNA, the CDR3 is TGCGCCAGCTCCGGGCCCACCGGGGAGCTGTTTTTT. This codes for CASSGPTGELFF.

This clone was counted many times. The V and J genes are TRBV5-4 and TRBJ2-7, with TRBD1 identical over 10 bases. CDR1 is SGHNT and CDR2 is YYREEE in the germline V gene (reference sequence). V lost 1 base, J lost 6 bases, and 7 bases stayed unmatched. This CDR3 comprises 15 residues. CDR3 loop: CASSLMGQGTSEQYF. CDR3 coding DNA: TGTGCCAGCAGCTTGATGGGACAGGGGACAAGCGAGCAGTACTTC. Filled out from reference TRBV5-4 and TRBJ2-7, the complete variable domain reads ETGVTQSPTHLIKTRGQQVTLRCSSQSGHNTVSWYQQALGQGPQFIFQYYREEENGRGNFPPRFSGLQFPNYSSELNVNALELDDSALYLCASSLMGQGTSEQYFGPGTRLTVT.

This chain links TRBV27 with TRBJ2-7; 13 nucleotides agree with TRBD2. The trim removed 5 bases at V and 5 bases at J, leaving 21 bases unmatched. This CDR3 region has 20 residues. The germline V gene encodes CDR1 MNHEY and CDR2 SMNVEV (reference sequence). This CDR3 reads CASSPRGERTSGRPWDEQYF. The CDR3 DNA reads as TGTGCCAGCAGTCCCCGGGGGGAACGGACTAGCGGGAGACCATGGGACGAGCAGTACTTC.

The gene calls are TRBV27 and TRBJ2-2; D not resolved. V was pared by 5 bases and J by 6 bases, with 7 bases between. The CDR3 loop spans 12 amino acids. CDR1 and CDR2 (germline): MNHEY, SMNVEV (reference sequence). CDR3 in amino acids: CASSTLSGELFF. DNA of the CDR3: TGTGCCAGCAGTACCCTTTCCGGGGAGCTGTTTTTT.

V is TRBV18 and J is TRBJ2-1; D may be TRBD2 (5 bases). This CDR3 has 17 amino acids. Germline CDR1 and CDR2: KGHSH and LQKENI. Trimming cost V 1 base and J 8 bases, with 21 bases left between them. CDR3 protein: CASSPRSSPNTRDEQFF. In DNA, the CDR3 is TGTGCCAGCTCACCACGATCTAGCCCAAACACCCGAGATGAGCAGTTCTTC.

V usage is TRBV18 and J usage is TRBJ2-2; 8 nucleotides agree with TRBD1. V gave up 6 bases and J gave up 1 base; unmatched junction bases: 4. The CDR3 loop spans 15 amino acids. CDR1 is KGHSH, CDR2 LQKENI, per germline. The CDR3, as DNA: TGTGCCAGCTCTCCCGGGACAGGGAACACCGGGGAGCTGTTTTTT. Encoded protein: CASSPGTGNTGELFF. Looking up the rest from reference TRBV18 and TRBJ2-2 gives the full variable domain: NAGVMQNPRHLVRRRGQEARLRCSPMKGHSHVYWYRQLPEEGLKFMVYLQKENIIDESGMPKERFSAEFPKEGPSILRIQQVVRGDSAAYFCASSPGTGNTGELFFGEGSRLTVL.

This rearrangement joins TRBV4-1 to TRBJ1-1, with unresolved D. CDR1 and CDR2 (germline): MGHRA, YSYEKL. Trimming removed 3 bases at V and 0 bases at J, with 2 bases between. The CDR3 has 12 residues. The CDR3 nucleotides are TGCGCCAGCAGCCAGCTGAACACTGAAGCTTTCTTT. Translating it yields CASSQLNTEAFF.

V and J are TRBV6-1 and TRBJ1-1; a possible D gene is TRBD1 (5 bases). The CDR3 covers 15 residues. CDR1 MNHNS and CDR2 SASEGT come from the germline V gene. Trimming stripped 2 bases from V and 6 bases from J, with 16 bases between. The CDR3 is CASSEPGTGVAEAFF. In DNA form, the CDR3 reads TGTGCCAGCAGTGAACCCGGGACTGGTGTAGCTGAAGCTTTCTTT.

This sequence joins TRBV5-1 and TRBJ1-5, with 7 bases matching TRBD1. V lost 4 bases and J lost 4; bases outside the gene matches: 8. CDR1 and CDR2 (germline): SGHRS, YFSETQ. This CDR3 contains 15 residues. The CDR3 is CASSPRTGSNQPQHF. In DNA, the CDR3 is TGCGCCAGCAGCCCACGGACAGGTTCTAATCAGCCCCAGCATTTT.

The chain links TRBV5-1 to TRBJ2-6; D is ambiguous. Germline V gene data show CDR1 as SGHRS and CDR2 as YFSETQ. CDR3 length: 14 amino acids. V dropped 0 bases and J dropped 3 bases, with 4 bases sitting between them. As DNA, the CDR3 is TGCGCCAGCAGCTTGGTTGGTGGGGCCAACGTCCTGACTTTC. It translates to CASSLVGGANVLTF.

This chain joins TRBV6-5 and TRBJ1-3, with D possibly being TRBD1 (5 bases). V lost 0 bases and J lost 3, with 9 bases in between. This CDR3 region has 15 residues. Looked up from germline, CDR1 is MNHEY and CDR2 is SVGAGI. Here the CDR3 reads CASSYSRDRGNTIYF. For the CDR3, the DNA is TGTGCCAGCAGTTACTCACGGGACCGTGGAAACACCATATATTTT.

The chain employs TRBV13 and TRBJ2-1; D remains ambiguous. The germline V gene has CDR1 PRHDT and CDR2 FYEKMQ (reference sequence). This CDR3 has 14 amino acids. The germline V and J ends were trimmed by 3 bases and 6 bases, with 12 bases remaining between them. CDR3 residues: CASSFSGTFNEQFF. In nucleotides, the CDR3 is TGTGCCAGCAGCTTCTCCGGAACCTTCAATGAGCAGTTCTTC.